This entry concerns a single T cell receptor (beta chain). This entry belongs to a study of blood T cell repertoires in COVID-19. At the level of the study: The cDNA or gDNA used as material had been derived from T cells, B-cell-depleted T cells, or PBMCs.

Germline V gives CDR1 SGHRS, CDR2 YFSETQ. CDR3 size: 16 residues. The V segment lost 2 bases and the J segment 6 bases; nucleotides outside the gene matches: 9. Produced via immunoSEQ multiplex PCR; TCRdb's table is partial and in-frame only. Among about 100,000 clones listed, approximately 84% were seen once. Input material: peripheral blood. The receptor was derived from a man aged 30 to 39 in a cohort sampled during active COVID-19. The chain has TRBV5-1 and TRBJ2-2, with TRBD2 identical over 8 bases. CDR3 bases: TGCGCCAGCAGCTTCGGGACTAGTTCACGGCCCGGGGAGCTGTTTTTT. Residues: CASSFGTSSRPGELFF.